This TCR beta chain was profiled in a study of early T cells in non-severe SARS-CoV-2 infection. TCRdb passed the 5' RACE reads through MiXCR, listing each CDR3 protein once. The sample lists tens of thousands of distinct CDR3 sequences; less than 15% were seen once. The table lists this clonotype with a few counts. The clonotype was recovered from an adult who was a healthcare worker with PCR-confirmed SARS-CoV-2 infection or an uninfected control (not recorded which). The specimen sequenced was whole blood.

CDR3 coding DNA: TGCAGTGCGATTGCTAGGCTGGACTACTACAATGAGCAGTTCTTC. It translates to CSAIARLDYYNEQFF. The V gene is TRBV20-1, the J gene TRBJ2-1; possible D gene TRBD2, 6 bases. V was pared by 6 bases and J by 3 bases, with 18 bases between. CDR1 is DFQATT and CDR2 is SNEGSKA in the germline V gene (reference sequence). This CDR3 is 15 amino acids long.